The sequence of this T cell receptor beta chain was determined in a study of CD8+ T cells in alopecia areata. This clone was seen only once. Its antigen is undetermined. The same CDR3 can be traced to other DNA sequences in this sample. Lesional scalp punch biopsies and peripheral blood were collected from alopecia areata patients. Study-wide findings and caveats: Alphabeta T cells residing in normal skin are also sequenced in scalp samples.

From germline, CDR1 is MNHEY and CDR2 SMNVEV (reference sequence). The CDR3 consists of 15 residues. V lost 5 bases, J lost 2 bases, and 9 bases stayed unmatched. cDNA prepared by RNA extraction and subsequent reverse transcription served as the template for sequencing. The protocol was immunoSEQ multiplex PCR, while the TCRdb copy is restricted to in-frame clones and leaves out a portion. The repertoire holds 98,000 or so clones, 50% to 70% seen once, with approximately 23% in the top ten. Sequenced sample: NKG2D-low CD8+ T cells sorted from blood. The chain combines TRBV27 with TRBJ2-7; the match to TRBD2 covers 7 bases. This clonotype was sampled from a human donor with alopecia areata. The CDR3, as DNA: TGTGCCAGCAGTCCCCGTGCTAGCGGAACCTACGAGCAGTACTTC. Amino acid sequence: CASSPRASGTYEQYF.